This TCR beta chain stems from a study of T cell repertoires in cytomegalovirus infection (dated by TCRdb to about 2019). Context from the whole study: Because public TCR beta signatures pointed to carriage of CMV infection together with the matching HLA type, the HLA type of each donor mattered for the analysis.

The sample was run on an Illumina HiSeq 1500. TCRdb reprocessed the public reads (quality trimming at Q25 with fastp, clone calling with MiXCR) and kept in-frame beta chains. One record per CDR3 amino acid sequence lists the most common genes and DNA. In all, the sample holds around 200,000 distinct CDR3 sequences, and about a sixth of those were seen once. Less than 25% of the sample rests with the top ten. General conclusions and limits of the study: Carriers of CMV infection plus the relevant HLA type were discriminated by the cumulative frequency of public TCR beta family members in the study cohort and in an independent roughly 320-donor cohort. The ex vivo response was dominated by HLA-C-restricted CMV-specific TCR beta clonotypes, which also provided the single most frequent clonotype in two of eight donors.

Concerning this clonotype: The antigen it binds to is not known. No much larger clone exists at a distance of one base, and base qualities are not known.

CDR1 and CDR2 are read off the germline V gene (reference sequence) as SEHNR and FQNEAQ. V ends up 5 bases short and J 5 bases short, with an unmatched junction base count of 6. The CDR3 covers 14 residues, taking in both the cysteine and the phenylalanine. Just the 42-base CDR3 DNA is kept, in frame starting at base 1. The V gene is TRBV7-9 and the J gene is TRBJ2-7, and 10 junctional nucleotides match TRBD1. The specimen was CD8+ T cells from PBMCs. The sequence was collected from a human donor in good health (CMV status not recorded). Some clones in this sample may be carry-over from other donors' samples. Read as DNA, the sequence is TGTGCCAGCAGCGGCGGGACAGGGGACCACGAGCAGTACTTC. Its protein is CASSGGTGDHEQYF.